The clone carrying this T cell receptor beta chain was seen many times. The data derive from a study of metastatic and nonmetastatic thyroid tumors. CDR1 and CDR2 from the germline V gene are DFQATT and SNEGSKA (reference sequence). Trimming took 8 bases from V and 4 from J; bases not matched to a gene: 3. This CDR3 is 13 amino acids long. Original analysis: A papillary thyroid cancer distant-metastasis classifier was built from CDR3 differences across clinicopathological groups. TCRdb reprocessed the PCR reads using MiXCR. The V and J calls follow TCRdb's processing rather than the paper's. The sample lists tens of thousands of clones, about a sixth seen once, with roughly 9.8% in the top ten. Thyroid surgery was preceded by no treatment in any patient.

Sequencing was carried out using tumor tissue. This receptor was taken from a female donor with papillary thyroid cancer or a benign thyroid nodule (not recorded which). Some clones in this sample may be carry-over from other donors' samples. This chain joins TRBV20-1 and TRBJ2-3, with 13 bases fitting TRBD2. The CDR3 DNA is TGCAGTTCACTAGCGGGAGGGCCAGATACGCAGTATTTT. This gives the protein CSSLAGGPDTQYF.